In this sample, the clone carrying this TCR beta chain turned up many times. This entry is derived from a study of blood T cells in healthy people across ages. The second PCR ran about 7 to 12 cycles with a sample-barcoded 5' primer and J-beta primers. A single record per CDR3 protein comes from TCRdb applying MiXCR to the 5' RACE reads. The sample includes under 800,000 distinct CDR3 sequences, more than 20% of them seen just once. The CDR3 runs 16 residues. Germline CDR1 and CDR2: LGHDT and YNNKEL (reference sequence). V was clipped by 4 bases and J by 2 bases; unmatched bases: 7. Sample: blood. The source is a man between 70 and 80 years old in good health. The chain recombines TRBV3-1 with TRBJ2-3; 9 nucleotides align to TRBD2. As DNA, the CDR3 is TGTGCCAGCAGCCGCAACCTAGCGGGAAACACAGATACGCAGTATTTT. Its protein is CASSRNLAGNTDTQYF.